Included here is one T cell receptor (beta chain) sequence, with context. These data come from a study of CD8 T cells in Susac syndrome. The V gene's germline CDR1 is SGHDN and CDR2 FVKESK. Between the trimmed V and J ends, which lost 3 bases and 5 bases, there was a span of 10 bases. The length of the CDR3 is 13 residues. Random hexamers served to reverse transcribe roughly 0.5 to 1 ug RNA. The amplification used immunoSEQ multiplex PCR on TCR beta CDR3; it spanned 54 Vbeta and 13 Jbeta. TCRdb ran MiXCR on the immunoSEQ multiplex PCR reads and lists one entry per CDR3 protein. The table includes under 250,000 distinct CDR3 sequences, approximately 92% detected once. CD8+ and CD4+ T cells from blood underwent TCR beta sequencing. Negative isolation was used for CD8+ and CD4+ T cells and FACS enrichment for TEMRA cells.

The receptor comes from a human donor with multiple sclerosis. The gene calls are TRBV14 and TRBJ2-5; unclear D gene. Sequences were obtained from CD4+ T cells from PBMCs. The CDR3 protein is CASSHHLSETQYF. In nucleotides, the CDR3 is TGTGCCAGCAGCCATCATCTCTCTGAGACCCAGTACTTC.